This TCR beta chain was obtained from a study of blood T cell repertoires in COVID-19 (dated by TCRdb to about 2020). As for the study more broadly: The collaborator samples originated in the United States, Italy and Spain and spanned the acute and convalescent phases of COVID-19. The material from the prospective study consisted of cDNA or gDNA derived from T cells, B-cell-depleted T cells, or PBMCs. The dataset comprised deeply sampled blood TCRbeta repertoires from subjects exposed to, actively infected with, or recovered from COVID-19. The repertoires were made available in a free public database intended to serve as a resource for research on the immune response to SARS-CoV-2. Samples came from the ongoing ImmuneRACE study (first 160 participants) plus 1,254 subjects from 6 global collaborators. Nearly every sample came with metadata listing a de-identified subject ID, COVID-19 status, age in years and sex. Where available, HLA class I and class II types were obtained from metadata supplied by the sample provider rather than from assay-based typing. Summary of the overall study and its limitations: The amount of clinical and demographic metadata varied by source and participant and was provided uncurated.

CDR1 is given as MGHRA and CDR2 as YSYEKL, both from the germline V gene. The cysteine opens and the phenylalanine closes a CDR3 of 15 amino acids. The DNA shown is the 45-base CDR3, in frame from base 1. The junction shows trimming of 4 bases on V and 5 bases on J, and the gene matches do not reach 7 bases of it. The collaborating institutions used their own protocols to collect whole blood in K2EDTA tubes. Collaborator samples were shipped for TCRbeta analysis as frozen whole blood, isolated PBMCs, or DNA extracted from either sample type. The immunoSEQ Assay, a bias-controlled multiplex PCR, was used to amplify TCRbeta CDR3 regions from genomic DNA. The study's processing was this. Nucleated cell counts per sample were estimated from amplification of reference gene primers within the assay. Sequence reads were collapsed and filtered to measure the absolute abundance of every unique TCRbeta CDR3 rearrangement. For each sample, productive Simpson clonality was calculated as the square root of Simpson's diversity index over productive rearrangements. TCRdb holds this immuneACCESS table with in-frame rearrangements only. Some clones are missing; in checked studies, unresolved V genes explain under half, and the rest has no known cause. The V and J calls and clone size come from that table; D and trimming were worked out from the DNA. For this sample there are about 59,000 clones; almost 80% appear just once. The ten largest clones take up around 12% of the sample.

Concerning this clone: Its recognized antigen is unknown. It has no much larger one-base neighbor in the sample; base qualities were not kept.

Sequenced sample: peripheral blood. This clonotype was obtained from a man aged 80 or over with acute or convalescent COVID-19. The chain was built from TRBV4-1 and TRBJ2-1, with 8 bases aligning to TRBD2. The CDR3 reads CASSRAGGVNNEQFF. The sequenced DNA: TGCGCCAGCAGCCGGGCCGGGGGGGTTAACAATGAGCAGTTCTTC.